This T cell receptor beta chain stems from a study of T cell repertoires in cytomegalovirus infection. Study-wide context: Evidence of both CMV infection and a matching HLA type came from public TCR beta signatures.

This clonotype was seen many times. Its antigen is still unknown. TCRdb analysed the reads with MiXCR anew, one entry per CDR3 protein. Of 200,000 to 300,000 distinct CDR3 sequences listed, 9% to 15% are singletons. Study results and caveats: Cumulative public TCR beta family frequency identified CMV carriers with the relevant HLA. The response measured ex vivo was dominated by TCR beta clonotypes (HLA-C-restricted and CMV-specific).

The clonotype comes from a human donor in good health (CMV status not recorded). Some clones in this sample may be carry-over from other donors' samples. The sequenced sample was PBMCs.

The CDR3 DNA sequence: TGTGCCAGCAGCCGGCGGACTAGCGGGGCCCAAGAGACCCAGTACTTC. The encoded protein is CASSRRTSGAQETQYF. The chain has TRBV7-9 and TRBJ2-5, with 12 bases aligning to TRBD2. Trimming at V came to 5 bases and at J to 1 base, leaving 5 bases not matched to a gene. CDR1 is SEHNR, CDR2 FQNEAQ, per germline (reference sequence). CDR3 length equals 16 residues.